The 10 T cell receptor beta chains reported below all come from one sample, sequenced in a study of blood T cell repertoires in COVID-19. Clones were sequenced by immunoSEQ multiplex PCR, and TCRdb holds only the in-frame ones, with some missing. This table has approximately 38,000 clones, roughly 87% appearing once. The sequencing sample was made of peripheral blood. These receptors all come from a human donor in a cohort sampled during active COVID-19.

This clone was observed once. This rearrangement joins TRBV18 to TRBJ2-2; 8 bases map to TRBD2. Germline trimming cut 3 bases from V and 4 bases from J; bases unmatched to any gene: 4. The CDR3 runs 15 residues. The germline gives CDR1 KGHSH, CDR2 LQKENI. The CDR3 spells CASSPEAGVTGELFF. The DNA of the CDR3 is TGTGCCAGCTCACCGGAAGCGGGGGTCACCGGGGAGCTGTTTTTT.

The chain recombines TRBV7-9 with TRBJ2-3; the match to TRBD2 covers 10 bases. With 10 bases clipped from V and 3 bases from J, the junction kept 16 bases outside the gene matches. Germline values: CDR1 SEHNR, CDR2 FQNEAQ (reference sequence). There are 17 residues in the CDR3. CDR3 nucleotides: TGTGCCATCAAAGCGAGAAGCGGGAGGGCCTCTACAGATACGCAGTATTTT. It specifies CAIKARSGRASTDTQYF.

V is TRBV5-1 and J is TRBJ2-3, with 10 bases fitting TRBD2. This CDR3 contains 22 residues. V gave up 0 bases and J gave up 0 bases; unmatched junction bases: 19. CDR1 and CDR2 from the germline V gene are SGHRS and YFSETQ. In DNA form, the CDR3 reads TGCGCCAGCAGCTTGGCCCTAGCGGGGGCCGGCCGCGGGCCTTTTAGCACAGATACGCAGTATTTT. It encodes CASSLALAGAGRGPFSTDTQYF.

This chain joins TRBV3-1 (or the pseudogene TRBV3-2) and TRBJ2-1, with TRBD1 matching over 7 bases. The J segment lost 1 base and the V segment lost 3 bases, leaving 3 bases of the junction unmatched. The CDR3 consists of 15 residues. Germline V CDR1 and CDR2: LGHDT, YNNKEL (reference sequence). The DNA of the CDR3 is TGTGCCAGCAGCCACGACAGGGCGTCCTACAATGAGCAGTTCTTC. It is translated as CASSHDRASYNEQFF.

The CDR3 DNA follows: TGTGCCAGCAGTGGATCTCGACTAGCGGGCACAGATACGCAGTATTTT. Residues: CASSGSRLAGTDTQYF. V gene TRBV28 combines with J gene TRBJ2-3; 9 bases are shared with TRBD2. J lost 1 base, V lost 5 bases, and 7 bases had no gene match. From germline, CDR1 is MDHEN and CDR2 SYDVKM. The CDR3 has 16 residues.

The gene calls are TRBV5-1 and TRBJ2-2; no firm D call. The germline V and J ends were trimmed by 2 bases and 2 bases, with 10 bases remaining between them. The CDR3 totals 15 residues. CDR1 and CDR2 (germline): SGHRS, YFSETQ. The CDR3 protein is CASSLQIINTGELFF. The CDR3 DNA is TGCGCCAGCAGCTTACAGATTATCAACACCGGGGAGCTGTTTTTT. Filled out from reference TRBV5-1 and TRBJ2-2, the complete variable domain reads KAGVTQTPRYLIKTRGQQVTLSCSPISGHRSVSWYQQTPGQGLQFLFEYFSETQRNKGNFPGRFSGRQFSNSRSEMNVSTLELGDSALYLCASSLQIINTGELFFGEGSRLTVL.

This sequence joins TRBV4-3 and TRBJ1-3, with 9 bases matching TRBD1. V lost 0 bases, J lost 3 bases, and 6 bases stayed unmatched. Germline V gives CDR1 LGHNA, CDR2 YSLEER. The CDR3 totals 17 residues. CDR3 residues: CASSQDPQGAVGNTIYF. The CDR3 region has the DNA TGCGCCAGCAGCCAAGACCCACAGGGGGCGGTTGGAAACACCATATATTTT.

This clone came up a few times. The V and J genes are TRBV5-6 and TRBJ1-3; D might be TRBD1 (6 bases). Germline V gene sequence: CDR1 SGHDT, CDR2 YYEEEE. Trimming stripped 2 bases from V and 1 base from J, with 13 bases between. The CDR3 covers 16 residues. CDR3 nucleotides: TGTGCCAGCAGCTTTGACAGGTTCTTATCTGGAAACACCATATATTTT. Its protein is CASSFDRFLSGNTIYF.

V is TRBV12-5 and J is TRBJ1-1, with 8 bases fitting TRBD1. This CDR3 has 14 residues. V lost 2 bases to trimming and J lost 1 base; unmatched junction nucleotides: 0. Germline assignment: CDR1 LGHNT and CDR2 FRNRAP. The CDR3 loop reads CASGLTGGNTEAFF. The CDR3 DNA follows: TGTGCTAGTGGTTTGACAGGGGGGAACACTGAAGCTTTCTTT.

The genes are TRBV5-1 and TRBJ1-2, with D tentatively TRBD1 (5 bases). V shed 0 bases and J shed 3 bases, with 9 bases lying between them. Germline values: CDR1 SGHRS, CDR2 YFSETQ. The CDR3 contains 14 residues. CDR3 amino acids: CASSLERGDYGYTF. The CDR3 DNA reads as TGCGCCAGCAGCTTGGAAAGGGGTGACTATGGCTACACCTTC.